The 14 T cell receptor beta chains given below trace back to one sample, sequenced in a study of T cell responses to AZD1222 COVID-19 vaccine (dated by TCRdb to 2020 to 2023). The library was made by the immunoSEQ multiplex PCR assay. TCRdb holds this immuneACCESS table with in-frame rearrangements only. Some clones are missing; in checked studies, unresolved V genes explain under half, and the rest has no known cause. The sample includes around 180,000 clones, with 94% observed a single time. 9.2% of the sample is held by the ten biggest clonotypes. In light of the paper, this sample's time point label describes: baseline before first vaccination. Sequencing was performed on peripheral blood, taken on day 0 of AZD1222 vaccination. These receptors were taken from an adult in good health.

This chain joins TRBV12-5 and TRBJ2-7; the D is unclear. The V and J ends lost 0 bases and 0 bases respectively, with 9 bases between them. The CDR3 length is 15 residues. The germline V gene has CDR1 LGHNT and CDR2 FRNRAP. This CDR3 reads CASGLVPPNSYEQYF. In DNA form, the CDR3 reads TGTGCTAGTGGTTTGGTACCCCCTAACTCCTACGAGCAGTACTTC.

This clone was recorded once. The chain joins TRBV19 to TRBJ1-1, with TRBD1 identical over 7 bases. The V gene's germline CDR1 is LNHDA and CDR2 SQIVND (reference sequence). This CDR3 is built from 16 residues. V was pared by 0 bases and J by 3 bases, with 7 bases of the junction left unmatched. The DNA of the CDR3 is TGTGCCAGTAGTATAGATCGAGGGGGCGGGGACACTGAAGCTTTCTTT. Its translation is CASSIDRGGGDTEAFF.

The chain is built from TRBV28 and TRBJ1-5, with 7 positions matching TRBD1. V lost 8 bases and J lost 4; bases outside the gene matches: 8. CDR1 is MDHEN, CDR2 SYDVKM, per germline. The CDR3 has 14 amino acids. The CDR3 loop reads CASVDRYGNQPQHF. CDR3 sequence (DNA): TGTGCCAGCGTGGACAGGTACGGGAATCAGCCCCAGCATTTT. Full variable domain (rest looked up from reference TRBV28 and TRBJ1-5): DVKVTQSSRYLVKRTGEKVFLECVQDMDHENMFWYRQDPGLGLRLIYFSYDVKMKEKGDIPEGYSVSREKKERFSLILESASTNQTSMYLCASVDRYGNQPQHFGDGTRLSIL.

The chain combines TRBV5-1 with TRBJ1-2, with 7 bases lining up with TRBD1. This CDR3 spans 13 amino acids. The V and J ends lost 4 bases and 4 bases, in that order; junction bases with no gene match: 4. Germline CDR1 SGHRS, CDR2 YFSETQ. The CDR3 spells CASSPGTAYGYTF. The DNA for the CDR3 is TGCGCCAGCAGCCCAGGGACAGCCTATGGCTACACCTTC.

The chain joins TRBV6-2 or TRBV6-3 to TRBJ1-6, with 8 nucleotides matching TRBD1. The CDR3 runs 15 residues. The junction had 7 bases not matched to a gene; V was cut back by 2 bases and J by 10 bases. Germline V gene lookup returns CDR1 MNHEY and CDR2 SVGEGT. The CDR3 region is CASSYPGTGRSPLHF. The CDR3 DNA reads as TGTGCCAGCAGTTACCCCGGGACAGGAAGATCACCCCTCCACTTT.

This chain connects TRBV5-8 to TRBJ1-2; TRBD1 might be the D (6 bases). Trimming took 4 bases from V and 5 from J, leaving 12 bases between them. The CDR3 is 13 residues long. Germline-derived CDR1 and CDR2 are SGHTS and YDEGEE. Here the CDR3 reads CASSAPGQYGYTF. The CDR3 DNA reads TGTGCCAGCAGCGCACCGGGACAATATGGCTACACCTTC.

The CDR3 nucleotides read TGTGCCAGCAGCTCAAGCGGAGGCTACGAGCAGTACTTC. Translated, it gives CASSSSGGYEQYF. The chain is built from TRBV7-2 and TRBJ2-7, with a tentative D call TRBD2 (5 bases). The CDR3 loop spans 13 amino acids. V lost 4 bases to trimming and J lost 3 bases, with 10 bases between them. CDR1 SGHTA and CDR2 FQGNSA come from the germline V gene.

This chain links TRBV7-6 with TRBJ2-7, with 10 nucleotides matching TRBD1. In germline, CDR1 is SGHVS, CDR2 FNYEAQ. The CDR3 covers 16 residues. V lost 4 bases, J lost 4 bases, and 10 bases stayed unmatched. The CDR3 spells CASSSLAGQGIYEQYF. The CDR3 coding sequence is TGTGCCAGCAGCTCTCTTGCGGGACAGGGGATTTACGAGCAGTACTTC.

This chain connects TRBV11-1 to TRBJ2-7; the D is unclear. CDR3 length equals 14 residues. The V and J ends lost 5 bases and 6 bases respectively, with 17 bases between them. Germline V lookup: CDR1 SGHAT, CDR2 FQDESV (reference sequence). CDR3 in DNA: TGTGCCAGCAGCCTCCGGACCCTGGTGGGCGAGCAGTACTTC. Amino acid sequence: CASSLRTLVGEQYF.

The J gene is TRBJ2-7, the V gene TRBV12-3 or TRBV12-4; 9 bases match TRBD1. The CDR3 totals 13 residues. Trimming at V came to 6 bases and at J to 2 bases, leaving 2 bases not matched to a gene. Here the CDR3 DNA reads TGTGCCAGCAGAGGGACAGGGACCTACGAGCAGTACTTC. As protein: CASRGTGTYEQYF.

The V call is TRBV28, the J call TRBJ1-3; D call uncertain. Trimming took 5 bases from V and 2 from J, leaving 13 bases between them. CDR3 length: 15 residues. CDR1 is MDHEN, CDR2 SYDVKM, per germline. CDR3 sequence (DNA): TGTGCCAGCAGTCCAACCCGGACCGCTGGAAACACCATATATTTT. Translated, it gives CASSPTRTAGNTIYF.

The CDR3 loop is CASSPPGGITEAFF. CDR3 in DNA: TGTGCCAGCAGCCCACCGGGTGGGATTACTGAAGCTTTCTTT. This chain connects TRBV28 to TRBJ1-1; no definite D call. The ends were cut back, 6 bases at V and 5 bases at J, with 16 bases in the middle. The CDR3 totals 14 residues. The germline V gene encodes CDR1 MDHEN and CDR2 SYDVKM.

This clone has just one count. In nucleotides, the CDR3 is TGTGCCAGCAGTAATGACAGGGTATTTCGTGAAAAACTGTTTTTT. This translates into CASSNDRVFREKLFF. The chain is built from TRBV28 and TRBJ1-4; 7 positions agree with TRBD1. The CDR3 covers 15 residues. Per germline, CDR1 MDHEN and CDR2 SYDVKM. Trimming cost V 5 bases and J 7 bases; bases outside gene matches: 10. Variable domain in full (rest from reference TRBV28 and TRBJ1-4): DVKVTQSSRYLVKRTGEKVFLECVQDMDHENMFWYRQDPGLGLRLIYFSYDVKMKEKGDIPEGYSVSREKKERFSLILESASTNQTSMYLCASSNDRVFREKLFFGSGTQLSVL.

The CDR3 coding sequence is TGTGCCAGCAGCTTTCGAAACACCATATATTTT. It specifies CASSFRNTIYF. This rearrangement joins TRBV11-2 to TRBJ1-3; no firm D call. The CDR3 has 11 amino acids. Trimming took 3 bases from V and 5 from J, leaving 2 bases between them. Germline CDR1 SGHAT, CDR2 FQNNGV. Based on the CDR3 plus reference TRBV11-2 and TRBJ1-3, the full variable domain is EAGVAQSPRYKIIEKRQSVAFWCNPISGHATLYWYQQILGQGPKLLIQFQNNGVVDDSQLPKDRFSAERLKGVDSTLKIQPAKLEDSAVYLCASSFRNTIYFGEGSWLTVV.